What follows are 10 T cell receptor beta chains derived from one specimen sequenced in a study of chemoradiotherapy in HPV16-positive cancers. Only in-frame clones appear in the TCRdb table, and some are missing; sequencing was by immunoSEQ multiplex PCR. The data contain approximately 12,000 clones, about 90% of them singletons. This sample was taken from a patient who underwent chemoradiotherapy. The receptors come from a human donor with HPV-associated anogenital cancer.

This chain uses TRBV11-3 with TRBJ2-2; the D is unclear. Germline V gene data show CDR1 as SGHNT and CDR2 as YENEEA. CDR3 length equals 13 residues. V was clipped by 0 bases and J by 6 bases, with 5 bases between them. The CDR3: CASSLDFAGELFF. The CDR3 nucleotides are TGTGCCAGCAGCTTAGACTTTGCCGGGGAGCTGTTTTTT.

This chain links TRBV7-7 with TRBJ2-5, with TRBD2 identical over 7 bases. V lost 0 bases, J lost 5 bases, and 9 bases stayed unmatched. Germline CDR1 reads SSHAT; CDR2 reads FNYEAQ (reference sequence). The CDR3 extends over 16 amino acids. The CDR3 is CASSLAGGSSVETQYF. CDR3 nucleotides: TGTGCCAGCAGCTTAGCCGGGGGGAGTTCGGTGGAGACCCAGTACTTC. The complete variable domain, with remaining parts taken from reference TRBV7-7 and TRBJ2-5, reads GAGVSQSPRYKVTKRGQDVTLRCDPISSHATLYWYQQALGQGPEFLTYFNYEAQPDKSGLPSDRFSAERPEGSISTLTIQRTEQRDSAMYRCASSLAGGSSVETQYFGPGTRLLVL.

The V gene is TRBV5-6, the J gene TRBJ2-7; TRBD2 matches 14 bases. Germline CDR1 is SGHDT and CDR2 is YYEEEE. CDR3 length equals 16 residues. J lost 2 bases, V lost 4 bases, and 5 bases had no gene match. The CDR3 region has the DNA TGTGCCAGCAGCCAAGGGACTAGCGGGAGTACCTACGAGCAGTACTTC. It is translated as CASSQGTSGSTYEQYF.

This sequence joins TRBV6-5 and TRBJ1-1, with D perhaps TRBD1 (5 bases). Germline V gives CDR1 MNHEY, CDR2 SVGAGI. Trimming cost V 7 bases and J 0 bases, with 15 bases left between them. This CDR3 region has 15 residues. The CDR3 DNA follows: TGTGCCAGCAAATTGGGGGGAGGGGTGAACACTGAAGCTTTCTTT. Its translation is CASKLGGGVNTEAFF.

The J gene is TRBJ1-1, the V gene TRBV5-6; no reliable D call. Trimming pared 0 bases from V and 7 bases from J, leaving 10 bases between. The germline CDR1 and CDR2 sequences are SGHDT and YYEEEE. The CDR3 has 13 residues. Here the CDR3 DNA reads TGTGCCAGCAGCTTGGATTTCGGTAGTGAAGCTTTCTTT. As protein: CASSLDFGSEAFF.

The CDR3, as DNA: TGTGCCAGCAGCGTAGGGTGGGGAGACACCGGGGAGCTGTTTTTT. As protein: CASSVGWGDTGELFF. The rearrangement uses TRBV9 and TRBJ2-2, with a possible D match to TRBD2 (5 bases). This CDR3 is 15 amino acids long. Trimming stripped 0 bases from V and 3 bases from J, with 9 bases between. Germline V CDR1 and CDR2: SGDLS, YYNGEE.

V gene TRBV15 combines with J gene TRBJ2-2; 8 bases line up with TRBD1. The CDR3 consists of 18 residues. CDR1 and CDR2 from the germline V gene are LNHNV and YYDKDF (reference sequence). V was pared by 0 bases and J by 0 bases, with 6 bases of the junction left unmatched. The CDR3 protein is CATSRDRSTGANTGELFF. For the CDR3, the DNA is TGTGCCACCAGCAGAGATCGGTCGACAGGGGCGAACACCGGGGAGCTGTTTTTT.

The chain couples TRBV4-2 to TRBJ2-2, with a tentative D call TRBD2 (5 bases). The germline V gene encodes CDR1 LGHNA and CDR2 YNFKEQ. The CDR3 spans 14 residues. V was shortened by 4 bases and J by 4 bases, with 10 bases between the two germline ends. CDR3: CASSLGIGTGELFF. The CDR3 coding sequence is TGTGCCAGCAGCCTCGGGATCGGCACCGGGGAGCTGTTTTTT.

The chain is built from TRBV6-5 and TRBJ1-1, with D perhaps matching TRBD1 (6 bases). Per germline, CDR1 MNHEY and CDR2 SVGAGI. This CDR3 comprises 15 residues. V was shortened by 2 bases and J by 0 bases, with 10 bases between the two germline ends. CDR3 DNA: TGTGCCAGCAGTTACGCGGGGGGCTTGAACACTGAAGCTTTCTTT. It encodes CASSYAGGLNTEAFF.

This chain joins TRBV4-2 and TRBJ2-5; TRBD2 matches 10 bases. Germline-derived CDR1 and CDR2 are LGHNA and YNFKEQ. The CDR3 extends over 17 amino acids. V lost 2 bases and J lost 4; bases outside the gene matches: 10. CDR3 amino acids: CASSQLSSGSQGETQYF. The CDR3 nucleotides read TGTGCCAGCAGCCAACTGTCTAGCGGGAGTCAGGGAGAGACCCAGTACTTC.